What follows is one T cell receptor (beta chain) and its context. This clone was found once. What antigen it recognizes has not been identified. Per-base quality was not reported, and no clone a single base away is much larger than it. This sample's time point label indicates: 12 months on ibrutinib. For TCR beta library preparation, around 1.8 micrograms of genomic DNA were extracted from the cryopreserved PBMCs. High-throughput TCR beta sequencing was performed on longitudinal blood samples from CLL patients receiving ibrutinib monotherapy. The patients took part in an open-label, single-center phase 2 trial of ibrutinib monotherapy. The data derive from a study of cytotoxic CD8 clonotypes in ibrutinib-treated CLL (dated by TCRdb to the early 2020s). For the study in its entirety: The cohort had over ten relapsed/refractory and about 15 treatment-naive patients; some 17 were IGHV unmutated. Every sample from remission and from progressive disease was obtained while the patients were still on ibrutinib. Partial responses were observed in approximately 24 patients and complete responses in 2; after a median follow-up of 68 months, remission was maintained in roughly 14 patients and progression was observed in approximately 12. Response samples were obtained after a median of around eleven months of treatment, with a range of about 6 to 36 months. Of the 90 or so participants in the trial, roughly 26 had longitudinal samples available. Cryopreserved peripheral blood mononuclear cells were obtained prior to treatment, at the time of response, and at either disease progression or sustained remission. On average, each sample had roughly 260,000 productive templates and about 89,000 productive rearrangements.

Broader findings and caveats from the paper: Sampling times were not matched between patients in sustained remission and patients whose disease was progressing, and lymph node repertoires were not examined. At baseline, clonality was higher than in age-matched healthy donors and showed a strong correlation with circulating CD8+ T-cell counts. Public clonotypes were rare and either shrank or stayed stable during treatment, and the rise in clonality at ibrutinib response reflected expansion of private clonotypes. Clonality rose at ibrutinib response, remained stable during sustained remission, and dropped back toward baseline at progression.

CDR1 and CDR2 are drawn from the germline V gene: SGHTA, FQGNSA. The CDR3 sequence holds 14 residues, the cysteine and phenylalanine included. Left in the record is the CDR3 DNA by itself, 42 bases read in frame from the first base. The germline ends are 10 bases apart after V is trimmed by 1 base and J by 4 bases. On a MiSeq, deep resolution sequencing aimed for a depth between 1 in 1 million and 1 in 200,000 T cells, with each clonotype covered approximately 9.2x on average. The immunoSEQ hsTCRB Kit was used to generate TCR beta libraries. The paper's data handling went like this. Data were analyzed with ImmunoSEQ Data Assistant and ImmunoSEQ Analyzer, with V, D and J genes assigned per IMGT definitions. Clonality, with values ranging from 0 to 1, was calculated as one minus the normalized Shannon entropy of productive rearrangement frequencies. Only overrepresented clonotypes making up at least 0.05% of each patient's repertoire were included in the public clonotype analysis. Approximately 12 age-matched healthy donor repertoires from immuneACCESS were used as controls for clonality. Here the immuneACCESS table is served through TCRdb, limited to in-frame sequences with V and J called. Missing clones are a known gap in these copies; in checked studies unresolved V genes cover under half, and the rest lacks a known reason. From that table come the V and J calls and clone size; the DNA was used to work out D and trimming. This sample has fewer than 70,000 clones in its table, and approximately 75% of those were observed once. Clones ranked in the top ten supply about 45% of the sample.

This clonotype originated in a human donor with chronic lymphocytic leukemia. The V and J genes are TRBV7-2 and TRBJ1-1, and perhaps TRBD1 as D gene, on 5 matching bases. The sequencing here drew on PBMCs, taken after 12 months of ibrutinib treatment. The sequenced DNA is TGTGCCAGCAGCTTAGTAGGGGCGCCCACTGAAGCTTTCTTT. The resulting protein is CASSLVGAPTEAFF.